What follows describes a single T cell receptor (beta chain). The germline V and J ends were trimmed by 5 bases and 7 bases, with 13 bases remaining between them. The germline V gene has CDR1 KGHDR and CDR2 SFDVKD. The CDR3 consists of 13 residues. These data belong to a study of blood T cell repertoires in COVID-19. Individuals drawn from approximately 22 US areas were roughly 18 to 95 years old. Libraries were prepared by immunoSEQ multiplex PCR; TCRdb keeps only in-frame clonotypes and omits some of them. The sample has more than 200,000 clones, more than 80% seen once. The clonotype was recovered from a man between 60 and 70 years old who had recovered from COVID-19. Sequenced material: PBMCs or T cells enriched from blood (not recorded which). The chain uses TRBV24-1 and TRBJ1-2; unclear D gene. For the CDR3, the DNA is TGTGCCACCAGTGGGACTTCCCGAGGTGGCTACACCTTC. Translation gives CATSGTSRGGYTF.